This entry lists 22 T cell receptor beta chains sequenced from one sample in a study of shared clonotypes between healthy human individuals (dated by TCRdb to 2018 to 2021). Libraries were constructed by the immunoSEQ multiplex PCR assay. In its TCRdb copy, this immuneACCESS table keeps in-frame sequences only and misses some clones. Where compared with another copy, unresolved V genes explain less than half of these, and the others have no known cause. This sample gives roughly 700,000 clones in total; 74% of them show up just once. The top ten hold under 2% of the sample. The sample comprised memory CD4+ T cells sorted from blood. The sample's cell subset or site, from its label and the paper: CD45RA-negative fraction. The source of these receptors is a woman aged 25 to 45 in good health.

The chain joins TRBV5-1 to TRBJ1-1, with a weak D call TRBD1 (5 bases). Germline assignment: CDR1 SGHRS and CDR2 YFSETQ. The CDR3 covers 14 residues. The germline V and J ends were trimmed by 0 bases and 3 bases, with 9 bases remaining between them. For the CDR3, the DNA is TGCGCCAGCAGCTTGGAAGGGGATCACACTGAAGCTTTCTTT. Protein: CASSLEGDHTEAFF.

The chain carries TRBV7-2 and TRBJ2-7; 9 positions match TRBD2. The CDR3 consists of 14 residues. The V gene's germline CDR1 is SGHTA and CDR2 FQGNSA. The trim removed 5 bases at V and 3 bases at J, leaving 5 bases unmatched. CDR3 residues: CASSLLAGVYEQYF. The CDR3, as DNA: TGTGCCAGCAGCCTACTAGCGGGCGTCTACGAGCAGTACTTC. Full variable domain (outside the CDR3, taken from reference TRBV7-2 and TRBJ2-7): GAGVSQSPSNKVTEKGKDVELRCDPISGHTALYWYRQSLGQGLEFLIYFQGNSAPDKSGLPSDRFSAERTGGSVSTLTIQRTQQEDSAVYLCASSLLAGVYEQYFGPGTRLTVT.

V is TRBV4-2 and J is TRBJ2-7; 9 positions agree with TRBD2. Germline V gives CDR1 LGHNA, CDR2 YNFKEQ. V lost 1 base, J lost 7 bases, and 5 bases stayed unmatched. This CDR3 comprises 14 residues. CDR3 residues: CASSQVAGAGEQYF. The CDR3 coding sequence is TGTGCCAGCAGCCAAGTAGCGGGAGCTGGGGAGCAGTACTTC.

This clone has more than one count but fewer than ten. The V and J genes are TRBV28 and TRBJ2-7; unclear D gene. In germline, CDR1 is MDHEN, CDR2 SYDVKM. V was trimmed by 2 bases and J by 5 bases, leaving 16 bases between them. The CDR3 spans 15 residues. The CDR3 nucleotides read TGTGCCAGCAGTTTACCCCAAGGTAGTCGCCACGAGCAGTACTTC. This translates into CASSLPQGSRHEQYF.

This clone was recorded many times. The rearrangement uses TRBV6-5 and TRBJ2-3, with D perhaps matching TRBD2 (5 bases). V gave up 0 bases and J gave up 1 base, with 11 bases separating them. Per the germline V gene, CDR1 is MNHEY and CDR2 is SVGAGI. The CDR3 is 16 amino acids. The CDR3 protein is CASSYSSGSGTDTQYF. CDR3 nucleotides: TGTGCCAGCAGTTACTCGAGCGGTAGCGGCACAGATACGCAGTATTTT.

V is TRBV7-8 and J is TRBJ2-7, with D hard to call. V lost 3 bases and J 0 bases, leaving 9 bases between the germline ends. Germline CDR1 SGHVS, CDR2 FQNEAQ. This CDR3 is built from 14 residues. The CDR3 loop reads CASSLTTPSYEQYF. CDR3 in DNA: TGTGCCAGCAGCTTGACCACCCCCTCCTACGAGCAGTACTTC.

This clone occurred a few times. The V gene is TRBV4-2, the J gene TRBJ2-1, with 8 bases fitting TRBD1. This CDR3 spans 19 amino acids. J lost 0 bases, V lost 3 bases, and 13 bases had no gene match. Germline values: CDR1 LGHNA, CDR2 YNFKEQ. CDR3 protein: CASSQDWTGQGASYNEQFF. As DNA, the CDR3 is TGTGCCAGCAGCCAGGACTGGACGGGGCAGGGGGCCTCCTACAATGAGCAGTTCTTC.

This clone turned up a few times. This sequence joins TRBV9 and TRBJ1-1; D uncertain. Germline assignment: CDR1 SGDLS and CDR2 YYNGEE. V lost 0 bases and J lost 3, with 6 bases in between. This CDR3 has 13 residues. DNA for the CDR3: TGTGCCAGCAGCGTAGATACGGACACTGAAGCTTTCTTT. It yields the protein CASSVDTDTEAFF.

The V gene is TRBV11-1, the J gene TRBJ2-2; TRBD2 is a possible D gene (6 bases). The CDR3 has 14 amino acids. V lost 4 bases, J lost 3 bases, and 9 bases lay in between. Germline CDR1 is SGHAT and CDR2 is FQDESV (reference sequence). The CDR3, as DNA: TGTGCCAGCAGCTCCGGGACTCACACCGGGGAGCTGTTTTTT. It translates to CASSSGTHTGELFF.

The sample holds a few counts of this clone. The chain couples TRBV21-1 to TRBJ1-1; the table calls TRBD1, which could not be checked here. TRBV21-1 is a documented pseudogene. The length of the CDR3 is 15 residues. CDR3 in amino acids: CASSKAMGNRGKAFF. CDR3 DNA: TGTGCCAGCAGCAAAGCGATGGGGAACAGGGGAAAAGCTTTCTTT.

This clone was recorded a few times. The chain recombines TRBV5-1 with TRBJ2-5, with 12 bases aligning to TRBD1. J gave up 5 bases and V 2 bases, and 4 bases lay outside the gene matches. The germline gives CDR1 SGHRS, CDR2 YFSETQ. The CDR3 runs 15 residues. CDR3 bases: TGCGCCAGCAGCTTCGGGACAGGGGGCCGGGAGACCCAGTACTTC. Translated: CASSFGTGGRETQYF.

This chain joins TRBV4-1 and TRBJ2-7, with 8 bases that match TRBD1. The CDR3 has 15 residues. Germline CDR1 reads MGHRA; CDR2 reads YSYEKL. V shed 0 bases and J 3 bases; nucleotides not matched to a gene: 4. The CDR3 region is CASSQDPGGVYEQYF. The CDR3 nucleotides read TGCGCCAGCAGCCAAGATCCAGGGGGCGTCTACGAGCAGTACTTC.

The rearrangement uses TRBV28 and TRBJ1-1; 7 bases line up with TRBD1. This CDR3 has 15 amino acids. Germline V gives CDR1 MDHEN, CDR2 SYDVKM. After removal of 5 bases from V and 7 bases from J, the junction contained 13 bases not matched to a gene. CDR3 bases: TGTGCCAGCAGTCGTAGACAGGGCCGTCAGTATGAAGCTTTCTTT. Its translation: CASSRRQGRQYEAFF.

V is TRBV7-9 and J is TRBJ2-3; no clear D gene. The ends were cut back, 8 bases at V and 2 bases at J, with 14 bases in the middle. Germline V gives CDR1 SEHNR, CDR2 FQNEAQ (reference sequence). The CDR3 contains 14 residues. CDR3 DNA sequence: TGTGCCAGCGAGCTAGGGTTACTCACAGATACGCAGTATTTT. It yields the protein CASELGLLTDTQYF.

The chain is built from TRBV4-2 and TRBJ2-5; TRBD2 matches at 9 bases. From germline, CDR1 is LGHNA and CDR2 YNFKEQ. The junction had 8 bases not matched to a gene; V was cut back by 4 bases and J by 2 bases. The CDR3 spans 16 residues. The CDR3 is CASSRDLAGNQETQYF. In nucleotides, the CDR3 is TGTGCCAGCAGCCGAGACCTAGCGGGAAATCAAGAGACCCAGTACTTC.

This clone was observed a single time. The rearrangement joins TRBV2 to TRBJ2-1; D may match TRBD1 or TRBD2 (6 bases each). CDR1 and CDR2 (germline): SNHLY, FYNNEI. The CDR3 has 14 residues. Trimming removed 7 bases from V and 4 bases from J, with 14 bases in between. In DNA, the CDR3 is TGTGCCAGCACCACGGAGGGGGTTTACAATGAGCAGTTCTTC. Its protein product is CASTTEGVYNEQFF. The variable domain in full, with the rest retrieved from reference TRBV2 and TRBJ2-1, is EPEVTQTPSHQVTQMGQEVILRCVPISNHLYFYWYRQILGQKVEFLVSFYNNEISEKSEIFDDQFSVERPDGSNFTLKIRSTKLEDSAMYFCASTTEGVYNEQFFGPGTRLTVL.

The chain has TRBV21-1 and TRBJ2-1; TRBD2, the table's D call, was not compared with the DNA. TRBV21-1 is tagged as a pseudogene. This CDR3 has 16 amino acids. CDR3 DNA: TGTGCCAGCAGCCCCCGTGGGGGACTAGCTTACAATGAGCAGTTCTTC. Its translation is CASSPRGGLAYNEQFF.

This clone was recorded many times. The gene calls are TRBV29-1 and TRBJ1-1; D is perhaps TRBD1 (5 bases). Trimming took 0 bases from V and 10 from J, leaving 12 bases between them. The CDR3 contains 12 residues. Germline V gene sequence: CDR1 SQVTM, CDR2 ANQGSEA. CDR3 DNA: TGCAGCGTTGAAGATCAGTCAGGGATAGCTTTCTTT. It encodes CSVEDQSGIAFF.

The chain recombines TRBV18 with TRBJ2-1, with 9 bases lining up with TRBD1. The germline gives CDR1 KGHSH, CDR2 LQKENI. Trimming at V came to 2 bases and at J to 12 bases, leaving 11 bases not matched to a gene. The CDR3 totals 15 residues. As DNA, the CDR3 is TGTGCCAGCTCACCAATCGGGACAGGGATTCAGGGGCAGTTCTTC. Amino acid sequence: CASSPIGTGIQGQFF.

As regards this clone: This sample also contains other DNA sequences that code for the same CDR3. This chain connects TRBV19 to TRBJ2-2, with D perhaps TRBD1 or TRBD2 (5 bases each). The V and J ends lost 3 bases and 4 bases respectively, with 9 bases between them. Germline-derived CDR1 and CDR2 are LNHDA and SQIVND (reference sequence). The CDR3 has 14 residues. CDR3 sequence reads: CASSIRGVTGELFF. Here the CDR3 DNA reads TGTGCCAGTAGTATTAGAGGGGTCACCGGGGAGCTGTTTTTT.

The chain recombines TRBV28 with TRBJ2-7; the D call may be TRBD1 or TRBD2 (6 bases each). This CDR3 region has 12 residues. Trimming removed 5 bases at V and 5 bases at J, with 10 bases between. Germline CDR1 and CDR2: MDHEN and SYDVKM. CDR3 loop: CASSPGAHEQYF. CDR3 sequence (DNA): TGTGCCAGCAGTCCGGGGGCCCACGAGCAGTACTTC.

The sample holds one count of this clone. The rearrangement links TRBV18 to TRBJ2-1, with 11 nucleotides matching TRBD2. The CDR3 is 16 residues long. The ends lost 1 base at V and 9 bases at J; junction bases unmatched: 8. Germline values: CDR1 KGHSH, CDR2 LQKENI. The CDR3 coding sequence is TGTGCCAGCTCACCACTGTCACTAGCGGGAGTAGTTGAGCAGTTCTTC. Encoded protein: CASSPLSLAGVVEQFF.